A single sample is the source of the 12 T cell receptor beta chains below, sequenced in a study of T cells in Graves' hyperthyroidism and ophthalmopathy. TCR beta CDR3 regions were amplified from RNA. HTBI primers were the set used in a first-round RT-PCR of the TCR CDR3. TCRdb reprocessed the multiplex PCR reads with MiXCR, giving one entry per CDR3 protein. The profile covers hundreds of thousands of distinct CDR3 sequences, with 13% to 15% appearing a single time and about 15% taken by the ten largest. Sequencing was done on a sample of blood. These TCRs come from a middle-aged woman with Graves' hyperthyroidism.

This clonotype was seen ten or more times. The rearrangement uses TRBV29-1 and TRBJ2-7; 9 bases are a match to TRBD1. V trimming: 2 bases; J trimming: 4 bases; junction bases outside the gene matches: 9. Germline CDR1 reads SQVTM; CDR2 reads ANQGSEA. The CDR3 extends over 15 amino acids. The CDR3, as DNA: TGCAGCGTTGAAAAAATGACAGGGGGTGGGTACGAGCAGTACTTC. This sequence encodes CSVEKMTGGGYEQYF.

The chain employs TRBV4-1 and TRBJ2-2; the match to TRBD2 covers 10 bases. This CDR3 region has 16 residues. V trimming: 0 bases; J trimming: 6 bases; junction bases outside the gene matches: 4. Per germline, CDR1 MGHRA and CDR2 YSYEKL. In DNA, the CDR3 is TGCGCCAGCAGCCAAGACCAGCTAGCGGGAGCCGGGGAGCTGTTTTTT. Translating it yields CASSQDQLAGAGELFF.

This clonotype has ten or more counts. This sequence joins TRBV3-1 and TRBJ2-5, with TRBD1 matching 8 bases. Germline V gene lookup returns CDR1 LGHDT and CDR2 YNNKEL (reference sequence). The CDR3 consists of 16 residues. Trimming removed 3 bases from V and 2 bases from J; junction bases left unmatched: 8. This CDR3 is CASSHPGTGQQETQYF. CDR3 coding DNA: TGTGCCAGCAGCCACCCAGGGACAGGACAACAAGAGACCCAGTACTTC.

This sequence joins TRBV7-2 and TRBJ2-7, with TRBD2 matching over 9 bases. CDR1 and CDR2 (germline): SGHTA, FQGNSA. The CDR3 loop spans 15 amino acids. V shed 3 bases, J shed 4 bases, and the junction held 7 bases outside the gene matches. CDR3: CASSLGTSRGYEQYF. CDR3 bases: TGTGCCAGCAGCTTGGGGACTAGCAGGGGGTACGAGCAGTACTTC.

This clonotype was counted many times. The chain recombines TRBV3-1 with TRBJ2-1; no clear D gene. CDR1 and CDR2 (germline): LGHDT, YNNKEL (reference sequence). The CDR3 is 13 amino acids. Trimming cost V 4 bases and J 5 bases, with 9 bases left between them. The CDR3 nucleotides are TGTGCCAGCAGCCGGGGATTAGACAATGAGCAGTTCTTC. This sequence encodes CASSRGLDNEQFF.

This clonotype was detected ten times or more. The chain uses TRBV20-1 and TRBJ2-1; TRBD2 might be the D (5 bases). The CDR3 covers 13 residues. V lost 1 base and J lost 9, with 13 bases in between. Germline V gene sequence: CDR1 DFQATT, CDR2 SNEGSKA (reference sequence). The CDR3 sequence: CSARGHLEAEQFF. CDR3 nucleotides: TGCAGTGCTAGAGGCCACCTGGAGGCTGAGCAGTTCTTC.

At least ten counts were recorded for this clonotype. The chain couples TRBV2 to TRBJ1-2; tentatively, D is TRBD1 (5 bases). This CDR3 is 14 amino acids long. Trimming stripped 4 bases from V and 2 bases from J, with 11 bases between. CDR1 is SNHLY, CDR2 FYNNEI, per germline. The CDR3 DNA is TGTGCCAGCAGTGCCCAGGGAGGAAACTATGGCTACACCTTC. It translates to CASSAQGGNYGYTF.

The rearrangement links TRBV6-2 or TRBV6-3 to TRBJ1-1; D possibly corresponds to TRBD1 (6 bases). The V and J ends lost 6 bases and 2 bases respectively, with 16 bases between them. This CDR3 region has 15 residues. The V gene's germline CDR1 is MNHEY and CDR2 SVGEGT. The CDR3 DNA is TGTGCCAGCAGCGAAAGGCAGGGGTTTAACACTGAAGCTTTCTTT. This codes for CASSERQGFNTEAFF.

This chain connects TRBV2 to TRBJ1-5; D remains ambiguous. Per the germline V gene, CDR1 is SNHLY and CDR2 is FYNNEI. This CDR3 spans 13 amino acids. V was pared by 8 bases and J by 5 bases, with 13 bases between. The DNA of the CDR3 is TGTGCCAGCGTTTCGAGCCAATATCAGCCCCAGCATTTT. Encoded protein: CASVSSQYQPQHF.

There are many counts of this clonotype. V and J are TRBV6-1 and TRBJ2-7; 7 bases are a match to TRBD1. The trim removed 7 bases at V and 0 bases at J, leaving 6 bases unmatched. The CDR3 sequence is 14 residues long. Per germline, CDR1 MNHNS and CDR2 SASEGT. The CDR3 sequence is CASKGDSSSYEQYF. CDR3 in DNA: TGTGCCAGCAAGGGGGACAGTAGCTCCTACGAGCAGTACTTC.

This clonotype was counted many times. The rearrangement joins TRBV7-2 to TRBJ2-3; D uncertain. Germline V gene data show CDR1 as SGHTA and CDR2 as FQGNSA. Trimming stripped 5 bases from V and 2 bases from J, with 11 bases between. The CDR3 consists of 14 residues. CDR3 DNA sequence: TGTGCCAGCAGCCAGGACCATCACACAGATACGCAGTATTTT. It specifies CASSQDHHTDTQYF.

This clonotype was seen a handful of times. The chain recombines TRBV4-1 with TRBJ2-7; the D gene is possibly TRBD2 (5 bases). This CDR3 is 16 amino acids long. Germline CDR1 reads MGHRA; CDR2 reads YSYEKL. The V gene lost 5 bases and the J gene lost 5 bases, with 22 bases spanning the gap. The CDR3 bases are TGCGCCAGCAGCTTGGAGGCTAGCCCAGTCATGGACGAGCAGTACTTC. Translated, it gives CASSLEASPVMDEQYF.